The T cell receptor (beta chain) under discussion was sequenced for a study of cytomegalovirus exposure and HLA in healthy donors. The PCR ran on 60 Vbeta and 13 Jbeta primers. Repertoires were generated with immunoSEQ multiplex PCR, while TCRdb's copy carries only in-frame clones and drops some. The sample comprises approximately 240,000 clones, about 81% of which are singletons, and 4.5% to 6% rests with the top ten. V shed 6 bases and J 7 bases; nucleotides not matched to a gene: 9. CDR3 length equals 15 residues. Per the germline V gene, CDR1 is ENHRY and CDR2 is SYGVKD. Sequencing input: PBMCs. The chain couples TRBV10-3 to TRBJ1-4, with 9 bases lining up with TRBD1. The clonotype was recovered from a woman between 35 and 50 years old in good health and CMV-seropositive. The CDR3 spells CAIRDGTGRSEKLFF. CDR3 bases: TGTGCCATCAGGGATGGGACAGGGAGGAGTGAAAAACTGTTTTTT.